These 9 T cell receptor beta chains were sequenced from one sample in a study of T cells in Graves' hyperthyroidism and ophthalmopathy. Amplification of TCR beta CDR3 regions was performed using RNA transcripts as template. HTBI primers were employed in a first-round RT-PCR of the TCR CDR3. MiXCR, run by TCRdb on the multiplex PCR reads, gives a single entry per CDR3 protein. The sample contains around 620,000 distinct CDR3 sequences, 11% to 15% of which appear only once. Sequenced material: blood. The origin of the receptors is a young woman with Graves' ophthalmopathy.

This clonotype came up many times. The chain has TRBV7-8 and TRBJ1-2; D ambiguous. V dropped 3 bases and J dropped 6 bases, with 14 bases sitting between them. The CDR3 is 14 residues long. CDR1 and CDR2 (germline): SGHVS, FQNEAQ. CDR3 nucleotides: TGTGCCAGCAGCTTCAGACCTGAGGGTGATGGCTACACCTTC. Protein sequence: CASSFRPEGDGYTF.

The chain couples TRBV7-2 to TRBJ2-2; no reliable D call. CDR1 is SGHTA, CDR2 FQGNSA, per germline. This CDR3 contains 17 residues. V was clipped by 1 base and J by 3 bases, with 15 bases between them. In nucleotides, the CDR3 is TGTGCCAGCAGCTTAGATGGCTGGGCTTCTCACACCGGGGAGCTGTTTTTT. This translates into CASSLDGWASHTGELFF.

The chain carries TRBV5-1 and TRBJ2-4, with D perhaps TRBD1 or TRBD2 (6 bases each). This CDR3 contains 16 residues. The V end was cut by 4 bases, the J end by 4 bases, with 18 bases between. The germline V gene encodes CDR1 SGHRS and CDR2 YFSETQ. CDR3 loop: CASSAGGTSRKNIQYF. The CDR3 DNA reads TGCGCCAGCAGCGCCGGCGGGACAAGTCGTAAAAACATTCAGTACTTC.

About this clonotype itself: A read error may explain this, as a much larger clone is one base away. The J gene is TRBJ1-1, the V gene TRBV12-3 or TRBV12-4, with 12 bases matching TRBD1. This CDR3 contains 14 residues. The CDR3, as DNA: TGTGCCGGCAGTCAGGGACAGGGGGCCACTGAAGCTTTCTTT. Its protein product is CAGSQGQGATEAFF.

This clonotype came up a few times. The CDR3 protein is CASSLQGPGLGPWYF. The CDR3 nucleotides read TGTGCCAGCAGTTTACAGGGGCCGGGACTAGGGCCGTGGTACTTC. This rearrangement joins TRBV28 to TRBJ2-5, with 8 positions matching TRBD2. J lost 13 bases, V lost 2 bases, and 15 bases had no gene match. Germline CDR1 is MDHEN and CDR2 is SYDVKM. The CDR3 has 15 amino acids.

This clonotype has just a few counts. In nucleotides, the CDR3 is TGTGCCAGCAGCTTAGTACAGGGGCCGTCCATAGATACGCAGTATTTT. It encodes CASSLVQGPSIDTQYF. J is TRBJ2-3 and V is TRBV7-9; 7 bases are shared with TRBD1. The CDR3 is made up of 16 amino acids. CDR1 is SEHNR and CDR2 is FQNEAQ in the germline V gene (reference sequence). V lost 1 base to trimming and J lost 5 bases; unmatched junction nucleotides: 9.

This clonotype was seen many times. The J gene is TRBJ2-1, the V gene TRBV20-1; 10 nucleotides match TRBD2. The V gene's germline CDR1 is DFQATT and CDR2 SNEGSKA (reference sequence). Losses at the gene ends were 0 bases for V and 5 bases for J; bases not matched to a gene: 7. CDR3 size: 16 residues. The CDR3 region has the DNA TGCAGTGCTAGAGATAGGTCTAGCGGGAGAGACAATGAGCAGTTCTTC. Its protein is CSARDRSSGRDNEQFF.

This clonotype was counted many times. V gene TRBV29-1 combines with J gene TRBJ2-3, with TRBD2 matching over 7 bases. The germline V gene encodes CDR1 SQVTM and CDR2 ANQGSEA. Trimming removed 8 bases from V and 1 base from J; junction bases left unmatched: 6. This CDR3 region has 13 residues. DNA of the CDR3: TGCAGCACGAGCGGGATCGGCACAGATACGCAGTATTTT. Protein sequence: CSTSGIGTDTQYF.

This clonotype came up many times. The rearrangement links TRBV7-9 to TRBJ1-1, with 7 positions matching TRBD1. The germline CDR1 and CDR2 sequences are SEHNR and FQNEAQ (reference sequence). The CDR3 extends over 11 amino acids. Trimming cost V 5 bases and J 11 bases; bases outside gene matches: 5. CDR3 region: CASSPQGQAFF. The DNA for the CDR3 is TGTGCCAGCAGCCCTCAGGGACAGGCTTTCTTT.